This T cell receptor beta chain came from a study of early T cells in non-severe SARS-CoV-2 infection. Study summary: Whole-blood bulk RNA, unsorted, was sequenced, and chains were unpaired.

Germline V lookup: CDR1 SGDLS, CDR2 YYNGEE. The V gene end was trimmed by 4 bases and the J gene end by 4 bases; junction bases not matched to a gene: 7. This CDR3 is 14 amino acids long. Individual cDNA molecules carried attached unique molecular identifiers. Each CDR3 protein gets one entry after TCRdb re-called the 5' RACE reads with MiXCR. The sample contains about 77,000 distinct CDR3 sequences, roughly 9.6% of which appear only once. Findings and limits, study-wide: In VDJdb matching, anti-spike CD8 responses were favored while private and CD4 specificities went missing.

This clonotype was seen many times. Its antigen is unknown. Sequenced: whole blood. The sequence was obtained from an adult who was a healthcare worker with PCR-confirmed SARS-CoV-2 infection or an uninfected control (not recorded which). The rearrangement joins TRBV9 to TRBJ2-5; 7 nucleotides align to TRBD1. The CDR3 DNA sequence: TGTGCCAGCAGCCCGAGGGACAGACGAGAGACCCAGTACTTC. This encodes CASSPRDRRETQYF.